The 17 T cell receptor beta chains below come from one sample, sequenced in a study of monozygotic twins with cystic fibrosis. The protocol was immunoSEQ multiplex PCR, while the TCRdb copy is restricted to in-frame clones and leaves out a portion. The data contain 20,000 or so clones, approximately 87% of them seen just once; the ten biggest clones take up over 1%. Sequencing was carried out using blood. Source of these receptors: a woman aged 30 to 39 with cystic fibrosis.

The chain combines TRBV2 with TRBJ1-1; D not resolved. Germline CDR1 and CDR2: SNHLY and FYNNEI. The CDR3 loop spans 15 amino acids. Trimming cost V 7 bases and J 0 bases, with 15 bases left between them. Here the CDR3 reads CASTLGRALNTEAFF. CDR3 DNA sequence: TGTGCCAGCACCCTTGGAAGGGCCTTGAACACTGAAGCTTTCTTT.

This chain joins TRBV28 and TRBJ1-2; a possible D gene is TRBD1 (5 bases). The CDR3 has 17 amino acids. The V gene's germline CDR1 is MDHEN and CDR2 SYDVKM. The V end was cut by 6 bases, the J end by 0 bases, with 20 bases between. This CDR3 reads CASSSADTVIANYGYTF. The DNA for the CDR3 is TGTGCCAGCAGCTCGGCGGACACCGTAATCGCTAACTATGGCTACACCTTC.

The CDR3 DNA is TGTGCCAGCAGTGAACCCCCGGCCAGTACCTACGAGCAGTACTTC. Protein: CASSEPPASTYEQYF. The V and J genes are TRBV6-1 and TRBJ2-7; D call uncertain. The germline CDR1 and CDR2 sequences are MNHNS and SASEGT. V shed 2 bases and J shed 2 bases, with 13 bases lying between them. CDR3 length: 15 residues.

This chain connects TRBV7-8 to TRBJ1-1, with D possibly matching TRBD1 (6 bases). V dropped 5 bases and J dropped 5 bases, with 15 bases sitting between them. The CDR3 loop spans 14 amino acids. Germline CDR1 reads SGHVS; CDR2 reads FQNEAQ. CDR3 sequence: CASSHSGGGTEAFF. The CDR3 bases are TGTGCCAGCAGCCATAGCGGGGGCGGAACTGAAGCTTTCTTT.

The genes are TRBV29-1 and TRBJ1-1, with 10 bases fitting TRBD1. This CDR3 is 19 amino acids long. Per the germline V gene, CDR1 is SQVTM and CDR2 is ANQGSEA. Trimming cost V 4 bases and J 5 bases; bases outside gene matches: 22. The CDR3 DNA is TGCAGCGTTGTCCGAGGGTCCGCGACAGGGGGCGAATGGGGTACTGAAGCTTTCTTT. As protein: CSVVRGSATGGEWGTEAFF.

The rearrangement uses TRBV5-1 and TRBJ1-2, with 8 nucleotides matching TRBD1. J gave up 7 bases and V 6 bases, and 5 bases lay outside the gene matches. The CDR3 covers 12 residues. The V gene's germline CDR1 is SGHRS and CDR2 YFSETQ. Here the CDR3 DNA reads TGCGCCAGCAAAACAGGGGGAGGTGGCTACACCTTC. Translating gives CASKTGGGGYTF.

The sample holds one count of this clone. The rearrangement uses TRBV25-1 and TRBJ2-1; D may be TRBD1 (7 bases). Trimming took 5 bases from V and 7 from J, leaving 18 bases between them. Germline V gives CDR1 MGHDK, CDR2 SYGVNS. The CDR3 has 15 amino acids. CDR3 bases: TGTGCCAGCAGTCTCGACAGGGAGGATTGGAATGAGCAGTTCTTC. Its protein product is CASSLDREDWNEQFF.

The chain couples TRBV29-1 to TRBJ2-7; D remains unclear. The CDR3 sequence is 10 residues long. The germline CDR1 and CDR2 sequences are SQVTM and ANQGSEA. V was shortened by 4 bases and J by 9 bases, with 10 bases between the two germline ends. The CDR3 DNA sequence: TGCAGCGTTGCACGTCTTGGGCAGTACTTC. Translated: CSVARLGQYF.

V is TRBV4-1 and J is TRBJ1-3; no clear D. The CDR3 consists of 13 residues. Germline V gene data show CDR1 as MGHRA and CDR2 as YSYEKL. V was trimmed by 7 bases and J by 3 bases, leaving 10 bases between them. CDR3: CASKAGSGNTIYF. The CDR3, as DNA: TGCGCCAGCAAGGCGGGGAGTGGAAACACCATATATTTT.

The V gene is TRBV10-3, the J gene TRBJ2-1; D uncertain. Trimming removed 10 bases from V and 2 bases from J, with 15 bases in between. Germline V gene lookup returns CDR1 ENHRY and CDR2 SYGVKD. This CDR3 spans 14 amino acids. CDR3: CATQDPDTYNEQFF. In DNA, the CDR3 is TGTGCCACTCAGGATCCAGACACCTACAATGAGCAGTTCTTC.

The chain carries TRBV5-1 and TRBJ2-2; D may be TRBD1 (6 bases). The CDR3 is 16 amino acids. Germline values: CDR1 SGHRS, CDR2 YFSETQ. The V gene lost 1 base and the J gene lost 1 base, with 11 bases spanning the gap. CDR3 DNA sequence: TGCGCCAGCAGCTTGTCTCCGACAGGGAACACCGGGGAGCTGTTTTTT. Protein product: CASSLSPTGNTGELFF.

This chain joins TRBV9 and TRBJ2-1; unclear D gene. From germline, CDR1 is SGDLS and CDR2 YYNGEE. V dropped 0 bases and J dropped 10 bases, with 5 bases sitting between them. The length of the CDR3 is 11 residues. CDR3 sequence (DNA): TGTGCCAGCAGCGTAGAGGTGGAGCAGTTCTTC. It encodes CASSVEVEQFF.

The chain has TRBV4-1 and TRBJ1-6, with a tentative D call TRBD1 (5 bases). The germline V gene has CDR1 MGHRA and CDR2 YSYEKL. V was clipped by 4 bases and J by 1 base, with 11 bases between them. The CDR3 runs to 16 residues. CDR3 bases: TGCGCCAGCAGCCCACAGGTTACGTCCTATAATTCACCCCTCCACTTT. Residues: CASSPQVTSYNSPLHF.

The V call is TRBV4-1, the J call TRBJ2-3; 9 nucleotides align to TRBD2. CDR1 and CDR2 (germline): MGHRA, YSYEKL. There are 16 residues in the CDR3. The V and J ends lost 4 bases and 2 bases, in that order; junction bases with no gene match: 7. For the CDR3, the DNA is TGCGCCAGCAGCCGACGGACTAGCGAAGTCACAGATACGCAGTATTTT. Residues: CASSRRTSEVTDTQYF.

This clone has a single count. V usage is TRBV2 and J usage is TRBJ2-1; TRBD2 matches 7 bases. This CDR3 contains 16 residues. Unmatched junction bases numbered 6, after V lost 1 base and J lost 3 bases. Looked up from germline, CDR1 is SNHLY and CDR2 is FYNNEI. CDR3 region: CASSEDAGEIYNEQFF. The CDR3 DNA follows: TGTGCCAGCAGTGAAGATGCGGGGGAGATCTACAATGAGCAGTTCTTC.

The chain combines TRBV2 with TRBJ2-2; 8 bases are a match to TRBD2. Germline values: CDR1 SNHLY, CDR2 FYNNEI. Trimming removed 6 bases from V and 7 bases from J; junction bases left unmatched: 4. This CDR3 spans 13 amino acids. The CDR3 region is CASRSGGGGELFF. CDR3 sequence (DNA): TGTGCCAGCAGGAGCGGGGGCGGCGGGGAGCTGTTTTTT.

CDR3 DNA: TGTGCCACCCTTAGGACAGGGAAGAGCACCGGGGAGCTGTTTTTT. Protein product: CATLRTGKSTGELFF. The V gene is TRBV19, the J gene TRBJ2-2; TRBD1 agrees at 8 bases. This CDR3 spans 15 amino acids. Germline V CDR1 and CDR2: LNHDA, SQIVND (reference sequence). With V trimmed by 10 bases and J by 4 bases, 11 bases remained unmatched.